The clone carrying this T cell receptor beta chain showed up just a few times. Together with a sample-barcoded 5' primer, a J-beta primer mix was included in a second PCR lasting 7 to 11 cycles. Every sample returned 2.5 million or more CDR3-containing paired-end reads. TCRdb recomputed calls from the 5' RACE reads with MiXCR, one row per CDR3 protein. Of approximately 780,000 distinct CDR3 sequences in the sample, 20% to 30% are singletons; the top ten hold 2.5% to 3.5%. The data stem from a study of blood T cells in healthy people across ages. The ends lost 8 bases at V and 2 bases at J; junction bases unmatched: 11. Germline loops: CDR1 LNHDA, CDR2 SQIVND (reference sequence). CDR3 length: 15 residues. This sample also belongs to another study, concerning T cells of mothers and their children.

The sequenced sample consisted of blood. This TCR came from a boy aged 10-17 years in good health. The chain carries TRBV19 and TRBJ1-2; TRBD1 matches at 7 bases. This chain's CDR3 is CASSVTGEGNYGYTF. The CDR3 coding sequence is TGTGCCAGTTCCGTCACAGGGGAGGGCAACTATGGCTACACCTTC.